This TCR beta chain was identified during a study of human T cells and chemical hapten exposure. Germline lookup yields CDR1 KGHDR and CDR2 SFDVKD. The CDR3 length is 12 residues. The V end lost 7 bases, the J end lost 15 bases, and 18 bases lay between the germline ends. Individual cDNA molecules had unique molecular identifiers attached to them by the library. Original processing notes: TCRs per sample had a median of roughly 96,000 and ranged from 23,224 to 690,600. TCRdb reanalysed the RACE reads using MiXCR and keeps one entry per CDR3 protein. The V and J calls were determined by TCRdb, not by the authors. This table has some 38,000 distinct CDR3 sequences, more than 9% appearing once. This clonotype was detected a few times. Its antigen is unknown. As to time point: patch test 3, about 24 weeks after DPC sensitization. Treatment in this sample: therapeutic diphenylcyclopropenone sensitization with weekly scalp DPC. It was unfractionated whole blood from which total RNA was extracted.

Findings and limits, study-wide: Among TCRs, those above 1 in 1000 frequency were unaffected by DPC sensitization. Against controls, expanded TCRs gave rise to significantly more large CDR3 similarity clusters.

The J gene is TRBJ2-1, the V gene TRBV24-1; D might be TRBD1 (5 bases). The material was whole blood, obtained in connection with sensitization to the hapten diphenylcyclopropenone (DPC). The source is a man aged 50 to 60 with alopecia areata. Some clones in this sample may be carry-over from other donors' samples. The CDR3 sequence is CATSQGRGALFF. The CDR3 nucleotides read TGTGCCACCAGCCAGGGTCGTGGCGCGCTGTTCTTC.